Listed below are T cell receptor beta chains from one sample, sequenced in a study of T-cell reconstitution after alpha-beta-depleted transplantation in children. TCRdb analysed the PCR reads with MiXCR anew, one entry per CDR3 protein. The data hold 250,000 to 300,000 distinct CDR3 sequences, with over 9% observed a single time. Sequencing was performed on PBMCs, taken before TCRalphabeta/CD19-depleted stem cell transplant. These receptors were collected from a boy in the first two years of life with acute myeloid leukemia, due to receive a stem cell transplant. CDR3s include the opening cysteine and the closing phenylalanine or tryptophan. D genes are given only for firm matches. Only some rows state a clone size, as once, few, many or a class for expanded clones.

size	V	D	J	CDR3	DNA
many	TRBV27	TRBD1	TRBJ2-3	CASSPQGDTQYF	TGTGCCAGCAGTCCACAGGGGGATACGCAGTATTTT
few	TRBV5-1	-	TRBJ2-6	CASSLAGGAGSGANVLTF	TGCGCCAGCAGCTTGGCGGGCGGGGCTGGCTCTGGGGCCAACGTCCTGACTTTC
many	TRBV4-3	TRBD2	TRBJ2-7	CASSLRAGGGEQYF	TGCGCCAGCAGCCTCCGAGCGGGAGGGGGTGAGCAGTACTTC
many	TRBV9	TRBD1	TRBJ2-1	CASSVALLDRGYNEQFF	TGTGCCAGCAGCGTAGCTCTCCTGGACAGGGGATACAATGAGCAGTTCTTC
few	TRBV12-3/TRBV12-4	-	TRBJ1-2	CASTLGAFYGYTF	TGTGCCAGCACCCTAGGGGCATTCTATGGCTACACCTTC
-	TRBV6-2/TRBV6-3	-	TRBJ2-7	CASSYSRQGYEQYF	TGTGCCAGCAGTTACTCGCGACAAGGCTACGAGCAGTACTTC
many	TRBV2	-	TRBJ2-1	CASSASPLAGNEQFF	TGTGCCAGCAGTGCCTCCCCTCTAGCTGGTAATGAGCAGTTCTTC
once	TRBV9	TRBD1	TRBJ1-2	CASSTRQGKDYGYTF	TGTGCCAGCAGCACTCGACAGGGAAAGGACTATGGCTACACCTTC
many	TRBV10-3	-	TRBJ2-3	CAISERRTDRGPDTQYF	TGTGCCATCAGTGAAAGGAGGACCGACAGAGGACCAGATACGCAGTATTTT
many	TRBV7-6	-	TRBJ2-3	CASSLDGPPSAGTDTQYF	TGTGCCAGCAGCTTAGATGGGCCCCCTTCGGCCGGTACAGATACGCAGTATTTT
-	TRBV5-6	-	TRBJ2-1	CASSLSSGRDEQFF	TGTGCCAGCAGCTTATCTTCGGGAAGGGATGAGCAGTTCTTC
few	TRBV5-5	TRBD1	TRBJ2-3	CASSLSDHRGSADTQYF	TGTGCCAGCAGCTTGTCGGATCACAGGGGGAGCGCAGATACGCAGTATTTT
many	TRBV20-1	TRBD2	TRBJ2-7	CSARDLSGRRYEQYF	TGCAGTGCTAGAGATCTGAGCGGGAGGCGCTACGAGCAGTACTTC
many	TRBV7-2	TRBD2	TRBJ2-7	CAPSLDGGEVYEQYF	TGTGCCCCCAGCCTAGATGGGGGGGAAGTCTACGAGCAGTACTTC
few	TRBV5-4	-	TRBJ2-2	CASSSERDANTGELFF	TGTGCCAGCAGCTCCGAGAGAGACGCGAACACCGGGGAGCTGTTTTTT
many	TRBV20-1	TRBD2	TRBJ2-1	CSASARGAYNEQFF	TGCAGTGCTAGTGCGCGGGGGGCATACAATGAGCAGTTCTTC
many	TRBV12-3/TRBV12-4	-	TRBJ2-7	CASSLVIYEQYF	TGTGCCAGCAGTTTAGTCATATACGAGCAGTACTTC
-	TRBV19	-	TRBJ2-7	CASSIRDEQYF	TGTGCCAGTAGTATCAGGGACGAGCAGTACTTC
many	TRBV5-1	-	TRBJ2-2	CASSFVFTGELFF	TGCGCCAGCAGCTTTGTGTTCACCGGGGAGCTGTTTTTT
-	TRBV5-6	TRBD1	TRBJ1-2	CASSFGTGPYGYTF	TGTGCCAGCAGCTTCGGGACAGGACCCTATGGCTACACCTTC
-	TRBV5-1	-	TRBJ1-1	CASSLKGVKGTEAFF	TGCGCCAGCAGCCTGAAGGGGGTTAAGGGCACTGAAGCTTTCTTT
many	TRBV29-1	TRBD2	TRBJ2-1	CSVGLAGRNEQFF	TGCAGCGTTGGGCTAGCGGGTCGCAATGAGCAGTTCTTC
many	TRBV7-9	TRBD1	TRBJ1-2	CASSPDRERGYTF	TGTGCCAGCAGCCCCGACAGGGAGCGGGGCTACACCTTC
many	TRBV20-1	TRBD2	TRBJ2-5	CSERTRGGAQYF	TGCAGTGAACGGACTAGAGGAGGTGCCCAGTACTTC
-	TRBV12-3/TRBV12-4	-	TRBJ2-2	CASSPLERSDTGELFF	TGTGCCAGCAGTCCCCTGGAGCGATCGGACACCGGGGAGCTGTTTTTT
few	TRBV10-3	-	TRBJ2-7	CAISPRVGTYEQYF	TGTGCCATCTCCCCCCGGGTGGGGACTTACGAGCAGTACTTC
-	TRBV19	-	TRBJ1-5	CASKVPGVSNQPQHF	TGTGCCAGTAAAGTCCCAGGGGTGAGCAATCAGCCCCAGCATTTT
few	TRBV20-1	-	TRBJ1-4	CSGAADNEKLFF	TGCAGTGGAGCAGCCGATAATGAAAAACTGTTTTTT
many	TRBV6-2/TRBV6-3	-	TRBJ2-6	CASSSQGLYLYSGANVLTF	TGTGCCAGCAGTTCCCAGGGTCTCTATTTATACTCTGGGGCCAACGTCCTGACTTTC
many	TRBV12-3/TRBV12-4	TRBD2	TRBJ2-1	CASSLVGTSGRRGQFF	TGTGCCAGCAGTTTAGTCGGGACTAGCGGGCGAAGGGGGCAGTTCTTC
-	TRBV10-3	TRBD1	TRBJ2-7	CAISGKGTGKFYEQYF	TGTGCCATCTCGGGTAAGGGGACAGGGAAGTTTTACGAGCAGTACTTC
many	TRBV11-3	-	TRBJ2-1	CASSLRGGHNEQFF	TGTGCCAGCAGCTTAAGGGGCGGACACAATGAGCAGTTCTTC
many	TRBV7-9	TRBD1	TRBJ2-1	CASTPTGANEQFF	TGTGCCAGCACCCCGACAGGGGCCAATGAGCAGTTCTTC
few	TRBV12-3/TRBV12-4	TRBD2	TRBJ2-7	CASASGRAPYEQYF	TGTGCCAGTGCTAGCGGGAGGGCCCCATACGAGCAGTACTTC
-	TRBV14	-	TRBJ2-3	CASSLRIARADTQYF	TGTGCCAGCAGCCTCAGGATAGCTCGCGCAGATACGCAGTATTTT
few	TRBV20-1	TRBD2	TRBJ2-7	CSARSLGGSITYEQYF	TGCAGTGCTAGGAGTTTGGGCGGGAGCATTACCTACGAGCAGTACTTC
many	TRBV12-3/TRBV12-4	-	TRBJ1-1	CASVGNTEAFF	TGTGCCAGCGTAGGGAACACTGAAGCTTTCTTT
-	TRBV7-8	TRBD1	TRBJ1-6	CASSPGQGSFSPLHF	TGTGCCAGCAGCCCGGGACAGGGGAGTTTTTCACCCCTCCACTTT
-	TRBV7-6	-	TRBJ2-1	CARSFLEDEQFF	TGTGCCAGAAGTTTCCTTGAGGATGAGCAGTTCTTC
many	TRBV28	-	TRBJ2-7	CASSFTGGESFWEQYF	TGTGCCAGCAGTTTCACCGGGGGCGAATCGTTTTGGGAGCAGTACTTC
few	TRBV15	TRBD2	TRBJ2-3	CATSRDPTSGSQDTQYF	TGTGCCACCAGCAGAGATCCTACTAGCGGGAGCCAAGATACGCAGTATTTT
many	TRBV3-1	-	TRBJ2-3	CASSPSGVPTDTQYF	TGTGCCAGCAGCCCCAGTGGGGTCCCCACAGATACGCAGTATTTT
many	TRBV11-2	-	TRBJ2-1	CASSPVSEQFF	TGTGCCAGCAGCCCTGTCAGTGAGCAGTTCTTC
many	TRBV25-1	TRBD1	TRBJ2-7	CASSEWGQGAPEQYF	TGTGCCAGCAGTGAATGGGGACAGGGGGCTCCCGAGCAGTACTTC
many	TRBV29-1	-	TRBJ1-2	CSVGGTGANYGYTF	TGCAGCGTTGGTGGTACAGGAGCTAACTATGGCTACACCTTC
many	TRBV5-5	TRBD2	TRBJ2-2	CASRISGSNPGELFF	TGTGCCAGCAGGATTAGCGGGAGTAATCCCGGGGAGCTGTTTTTT
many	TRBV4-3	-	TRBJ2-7	CASSQERQSSGYEQYF	TGCGCCAGCAGCCAAGAAAGGCAGTCTTCGGGGTACGAGCAGTACTTC